Below, 2 T cell receptor beta chains from the same sample are listed, as sequenced in a study of blood T cell repertoires in COVID-19. Sequencing was performed with immunoSEQ multiplex PCR; in TCRdb, only in-frame clones are kept and a portion is missing. Among about 130,000 clones, 80% were seen once, and the ten largest hold more than 1.5%. Specimen: peripheral blood. These TCRs come from a man aged 65-85 years with acute or convalescent COVID-19.

The chain links TRBV19 to TRBJ2-7; D call uncertain. This CDR3 comprises 13 residues. The germline V gene encodes CDR1 LNHDA and CDR2 SQIVND (reference sequence). V was trimmed by 0 bases and J by 4 bases, leaving 7 bases between them. CDR3 DNA: TGTGCCAGTAGTATAGACAGGTCTTACGAGCAGTACTTC. This translates into CASSIDRSYEQYF.

This clone was observed once. The chain combines TRBV27 with TRBJ2-1; 9 bases are shared with TRBD1. Trimming at V came to 1 base and at J to 8 bases, leaving 12 bases not matched to a gene. The CDR3 consists of 17 residues. Germline loops: CDR1 MNHEY, CDR2 SMNVEV (reference sequence). The CDR3 DNA reads TGTGCCAGCAGTTTATTCTGGACAGGGGCCAGGGCGGATGAGCAGTTCTTC. Encoded protein: CASSLFWTGARADEQFF.